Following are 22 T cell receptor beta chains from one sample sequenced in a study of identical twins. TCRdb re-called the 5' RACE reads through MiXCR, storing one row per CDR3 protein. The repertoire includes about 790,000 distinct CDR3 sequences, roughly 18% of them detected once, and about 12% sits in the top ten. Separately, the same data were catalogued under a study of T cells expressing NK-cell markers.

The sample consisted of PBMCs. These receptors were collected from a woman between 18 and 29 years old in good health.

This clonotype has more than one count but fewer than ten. CDR3 amino acids: CATAFGASGGAVDTQYF. In DNA, the CDR3 is TGTGCCACAGCGTTCGGGGCTAGCGGGGGGGCCGTGGATACGCAGTATTTT. The chain joins TRBV10-3 to TRBJ2-3; 12 bases agree with TRBD2. Germline values: CDR1 ENHRY, CDR2 SYGVKD. J was trimmed by 6 bases and V by 10 bases; bases with no gene match: 17. The CDR3 extends over 17 amino acids.

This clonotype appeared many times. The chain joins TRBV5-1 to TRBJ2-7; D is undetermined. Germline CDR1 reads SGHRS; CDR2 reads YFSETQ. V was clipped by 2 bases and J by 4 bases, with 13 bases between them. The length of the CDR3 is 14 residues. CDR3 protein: CASSLLSQTYEQYF. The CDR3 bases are TGCGCCAGCAGCTTACTGTCACAGACTTACGAGCAGTACTTC.

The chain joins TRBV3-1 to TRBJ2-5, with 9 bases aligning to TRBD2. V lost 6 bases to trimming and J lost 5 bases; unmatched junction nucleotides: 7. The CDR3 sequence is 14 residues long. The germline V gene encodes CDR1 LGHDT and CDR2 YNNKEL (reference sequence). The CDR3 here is CASSHSGGSETQYF. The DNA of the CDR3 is TGTGCCAGCAGTCATAGCGGGGGAAGTGAGACCCAGTACTTC.

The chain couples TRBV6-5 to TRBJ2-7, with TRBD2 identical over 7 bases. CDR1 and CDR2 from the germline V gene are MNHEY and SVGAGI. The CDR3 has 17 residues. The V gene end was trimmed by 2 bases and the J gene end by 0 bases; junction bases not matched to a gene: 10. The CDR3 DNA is TGTGCCAGCAGTTACAACGGGGCGGGGGACCCCTCCTACGAGCAGTACTTC. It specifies CASSYNGAGDPSYEQYF.

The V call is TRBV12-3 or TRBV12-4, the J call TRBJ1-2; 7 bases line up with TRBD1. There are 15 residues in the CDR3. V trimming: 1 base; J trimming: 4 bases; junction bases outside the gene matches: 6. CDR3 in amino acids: CASSLDAGGGYGYTF. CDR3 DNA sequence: TGTGCCAGCAGTTTAGATGCAGGGGGGGGCTATGGCTACACCTTC.

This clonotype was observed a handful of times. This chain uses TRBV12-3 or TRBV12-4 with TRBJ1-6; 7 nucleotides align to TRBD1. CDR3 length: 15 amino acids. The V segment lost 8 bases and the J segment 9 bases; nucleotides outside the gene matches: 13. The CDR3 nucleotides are TGTGCCAGCGGCCGCCGGGACAGCCACTTTTCACCCCTCCACTTT. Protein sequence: CASGRRDSHFSPLHF.

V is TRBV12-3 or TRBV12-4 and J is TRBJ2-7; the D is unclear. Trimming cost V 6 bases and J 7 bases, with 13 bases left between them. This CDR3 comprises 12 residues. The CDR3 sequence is CASSIDPGEQYF. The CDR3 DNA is TGTGCCAGCAGCATTGACCCAGGAGAGCAGTACTTC.

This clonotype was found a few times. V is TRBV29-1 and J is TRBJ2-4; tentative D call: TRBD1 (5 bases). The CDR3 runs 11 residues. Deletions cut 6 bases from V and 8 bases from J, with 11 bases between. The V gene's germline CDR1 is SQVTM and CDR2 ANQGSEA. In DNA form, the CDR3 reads TGCAGCGTCAGGGAAGCAGACATTCAGTACTTC. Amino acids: CSVREADIQYF.

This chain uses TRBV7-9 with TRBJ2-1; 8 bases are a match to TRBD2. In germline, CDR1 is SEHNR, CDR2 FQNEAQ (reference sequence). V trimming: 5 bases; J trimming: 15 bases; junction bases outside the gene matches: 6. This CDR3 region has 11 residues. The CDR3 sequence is CASSPGTSLFF. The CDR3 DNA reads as TGTGCCAGCAGCCCAGGGACTAGTCTGTTCTTC.

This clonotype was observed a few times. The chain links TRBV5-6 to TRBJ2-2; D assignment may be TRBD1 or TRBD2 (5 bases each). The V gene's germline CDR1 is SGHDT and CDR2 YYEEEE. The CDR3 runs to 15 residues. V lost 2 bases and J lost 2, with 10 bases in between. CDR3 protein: CASSFGTDNTGELFF. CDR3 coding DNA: TGTGCCAGCAGCTTTGGGACCGATAACACCGGGGAGCTGTTTTTT. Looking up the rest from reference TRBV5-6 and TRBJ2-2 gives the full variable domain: DAGVTQSPTHLIKTRGQQVTLRCSPKSGHDTVSWYQQALGQGPQFIFQYYEEEERQRGNFPDRFSGHQFPNYSSELNVNALLLGDSALYLCASSFGTDNTGELFFGEGSRLTVL.

CDR3 region: CASSIGDVSFREQYF. The CDR3 nucleotides read TGTGCCAGCAGCATAGGGGACGTATCTTTCCGGGAGCAGTACTTC. The chain joins TRBV7-9 to TRBJ2-7, with D possibly being TRBD1 or TRBD2 (5 bases each). V lost 5 bases and J 7 bases, leaving 21 bases between the germline ends. This CDR3 comprises 15 residues. CDR1 and CDR2 (germline): SEHNR, FQNEAQ (reference sequence).

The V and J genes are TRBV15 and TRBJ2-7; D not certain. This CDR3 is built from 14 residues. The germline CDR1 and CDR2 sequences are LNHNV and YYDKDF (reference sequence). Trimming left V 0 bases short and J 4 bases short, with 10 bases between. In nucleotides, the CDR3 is TGTGCCACCAGCAGAGATTATAAGGGATACGAGCAGTACTTC. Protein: CATSRDYKGYEQYF.

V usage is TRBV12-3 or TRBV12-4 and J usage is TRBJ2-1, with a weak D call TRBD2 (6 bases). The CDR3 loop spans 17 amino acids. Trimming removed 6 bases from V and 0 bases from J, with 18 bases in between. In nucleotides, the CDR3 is TGTGCCAGCAGGGGGGGACCGACAATTCGCTCCTACAATGAGCAGTTCTTC. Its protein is CASRGGPTIRSYNEQFF.

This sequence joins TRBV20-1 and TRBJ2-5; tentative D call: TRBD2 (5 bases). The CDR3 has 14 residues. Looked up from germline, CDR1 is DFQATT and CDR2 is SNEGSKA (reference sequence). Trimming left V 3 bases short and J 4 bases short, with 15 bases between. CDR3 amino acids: CSASISEVGETQYF. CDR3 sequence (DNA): TGCAGTGCTAGTATTAGCGAAGTGGGAGAGACCCAGTACTTC.

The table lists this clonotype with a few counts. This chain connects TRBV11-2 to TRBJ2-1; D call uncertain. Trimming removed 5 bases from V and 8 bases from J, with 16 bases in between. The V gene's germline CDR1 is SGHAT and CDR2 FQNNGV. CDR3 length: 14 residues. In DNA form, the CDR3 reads TGTGCCAGCAGCCCCGCCCCCTTAGGGCATGAGCAGTTCTTC. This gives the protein CASSPAPLGHEQFF.

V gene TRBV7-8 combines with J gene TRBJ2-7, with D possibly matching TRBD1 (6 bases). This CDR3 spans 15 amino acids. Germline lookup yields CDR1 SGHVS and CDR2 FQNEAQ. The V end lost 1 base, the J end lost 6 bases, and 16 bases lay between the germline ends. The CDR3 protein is CASSLGGHGGPEQYF. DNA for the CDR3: TGTGCCAGCAGCTTAGGGGGACACGGAGGCCCCGAGCAGTACTTC. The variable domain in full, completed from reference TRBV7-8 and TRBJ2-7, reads GAGVSQSPRYKVAKRGQDVALRCDPISGHVSLFWYQQALGQGPEFLTYFQNEAQLDKSGLPSDRFFAERPEGSVSTLKIQRTQQEDSAVYLCASSLGGHGGPEQYFGPGTRLTVT.

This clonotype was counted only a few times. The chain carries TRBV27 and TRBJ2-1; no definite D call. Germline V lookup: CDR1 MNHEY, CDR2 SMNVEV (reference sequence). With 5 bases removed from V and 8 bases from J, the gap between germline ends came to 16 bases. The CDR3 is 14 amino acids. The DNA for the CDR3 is TGTGCCAGCAGTGAGGCTAACGGGCTTGATGAGCAGTTCTTC. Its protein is CASSEANGLDEQFF.

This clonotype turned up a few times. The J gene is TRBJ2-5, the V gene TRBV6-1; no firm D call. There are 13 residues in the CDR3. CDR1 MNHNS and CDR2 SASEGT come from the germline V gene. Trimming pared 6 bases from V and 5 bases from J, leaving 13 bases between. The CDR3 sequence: CASRRSVWETQYF. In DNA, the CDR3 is TGTGCCAGCAGACGGTCTGTTTGGGAGACCCAGTACTTC.

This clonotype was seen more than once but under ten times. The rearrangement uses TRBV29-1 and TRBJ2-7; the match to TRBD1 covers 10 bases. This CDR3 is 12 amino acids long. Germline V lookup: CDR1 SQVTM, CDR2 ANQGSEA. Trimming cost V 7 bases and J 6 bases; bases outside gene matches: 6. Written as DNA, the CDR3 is TGCAGCGCTCAGGGACAGGGGATCGAGCAGTACTTC. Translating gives CSAQGQGIEQYF.

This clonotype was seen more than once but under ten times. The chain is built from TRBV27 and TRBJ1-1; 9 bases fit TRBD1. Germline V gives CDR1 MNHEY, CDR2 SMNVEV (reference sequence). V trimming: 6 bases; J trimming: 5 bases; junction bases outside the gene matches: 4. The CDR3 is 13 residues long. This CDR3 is CASRGTGRTEAFF. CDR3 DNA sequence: TGTGCCAGCAGGGGGACAGGGCGGACTGAAGCTTTCTTT.

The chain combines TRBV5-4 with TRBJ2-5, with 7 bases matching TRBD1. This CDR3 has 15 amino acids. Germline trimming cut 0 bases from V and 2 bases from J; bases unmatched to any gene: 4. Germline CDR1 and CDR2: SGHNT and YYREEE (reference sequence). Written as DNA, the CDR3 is TGTGCCAGCAGCTTGGAGGGGGCGCTACAAGAGACCCAGTACTTC. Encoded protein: CASSLEGALQETQYF.

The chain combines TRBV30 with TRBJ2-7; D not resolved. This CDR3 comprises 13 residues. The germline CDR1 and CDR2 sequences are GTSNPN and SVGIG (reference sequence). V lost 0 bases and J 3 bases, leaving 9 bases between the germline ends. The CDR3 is CAWSVKVGYEQYF. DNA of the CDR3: TGTGCCTGGAGTGTAAAGGTAGGCTACGAGCAGTACTTC.